Each of the 12 T cell receptor beta chains below was sequenced from the same sample in a study of cytomegalovirus exposure and HLA in healthy donors. With 60 Vbeta and 13 Jbeta primers, the PCR was carried out. The protocol was immunoSEQ multiplex PCR, while the TCRdb copy is restricted to in-frame clones and leaves out a portion. The sample has 100,000 to 150,000 clones; 80% are singletons. Sequenced material: PBMCs. The origin of the receptors is a man aged 40-55 years in good health and CMV-seronegative.

V is TRBV5-1 and J is TRBJ2-3; possibly TRBD2 for D (6 bases). V lost 3 bases to trimming and J lost 4 bases, with 9 bases between them. Germline CDR1 is SGHRS and CDR2 is YFSETQ. This CDR3 comprises 13 residues. CDR3 protein: CASSSPGADTQYF. CDR3 coding DNA: TGCGCCAGCAGCTCCCCGGGGGCAGATACGCAGTATTTT.

The CDR3 DNA reads as TGCGCCAGCAGCCAAGAGAGCTCTGGGGCCAACGTCCTGACTTTC. It codes for CASSQESSGANVLTF. The chain combines TRBV4-1 with TRBJ2-6; D is ambiguous. The CDR3 has 15 residues. Trimming took off 0 bases at V and 0 bases at J, with 3 bases between the two ends. CDR1 MGHRA and CDR2 YSYEKL come from the germline V gene.

This chain connects TRBV5-1 to TRBJ2-5; 9 nucleotides line up with TRBD1. V shed 0 bases and J 4 bases; nucleotides not matched to a gene: 1. This CDR3 has 14 amino acids. In germline, CDR1 is SGHRS, CDR2 YFSETQ. In nucleotides, the CDR3 is TGCGCCAGCAGCTTGGGACAGGGGGGAGAGACCCAGTACTTC. Its protein is CASSLGQGGETQYF.

The J gene is TRBJ1-1, the V gene TRBV5-1; 7 bases map to TRBD1. The CDR3 has 14 residues. Germline-derived CDR1 and CDR2 are SGHRS and YFSETQ. Unmatched junction bases numbered 4, after V lost 0 bases and J lost 5 bases. The CDR3 region has the DNA TGCGCCAGCAGCTTGGGACAGGGATTGACTGAAGCTTTCTTT. It yields the protein CASSLGQGLTEAFF.

In nucleotides, the CDR3 is TGTGCCAGCAGCTCACGACTAGCGGGAGGCTACGAGCAGTACTTC. This codes for CASSSRLAGGYEQYF. V is TRBV5-4 and J is TRBJ2-7; 13 bases line up with TRBD2. Trimming removed 3 bases from V and 3 bases from J; junction bases left unmatched: 3. The length of the CDR3 is 15 residues. CDR1 is SGHNT, CDR2 YYREEE, per germline (reference sequence).

The genes are TRBV19 and TRBJ1-2; TRBD1 might be the D (5 bases). The CDR3 extends over 13 amino acids. Germline lookup yields CDR1 LNHDA and CDR2 SQIVND (reference sequence). The V and J ends lost 4 bases and 8 bases respectively, with 14 bases between them. The CDR3 nucleotides are TGTGCCAGTAGTAAGGACACCTGGCTCGGCTACACCTTC. Protein sequence: CASSKDTWLGYTF.

The chain employs TRBV28 and TRBJ2-7, with 11 bases matching TRBD2. V lost 4 bases and J lost 7; bases outside the gene matches: 9. Germline V gene sequence: CDR1 MDHEN, CDR2 SYDVKM. This CDR3 region has 15 residues. CDR3 sequence: CASSSTTSGIGEQYF. The CDR3 DNA reads as TGTGCCAGCAGTTCAACGACTAGCGGGATAGGGGAGCAGTACTTC.

The chain couples TRBV5-4 to TRBJ2-7, with 8 bases matching TRBD1. The CDR3 loop spans 14 amino acids. J gave up 4 bases and V 4 bases, and 7 bases lay outside the gene matches. Germline lookup yields CDR1 SGHNT and CDR2 YYREEE (reference sequence). CDR3 protein: CASSAQDRVYEQYF. The CDR3 DNA reads as TGTGCCAGCAGCGCCCAGGACAGGGTGTACGAGCAGTACTTC.

This sequence joins TRBV28 and TRBJ1-6; possibly TRBD1 for D (6 bases). The V gene lost 5 bases and the J gene lost 9 bases, with 14 bases spanning the gap. The germline CDR1 and CDR2 sequences are MDHEN and SYDVKM. The CDR3 spans 14 residues. CDR3 residues: CASSLRGGGSPLHF. The CDR3 bases are TGTGCCAGCAGTCTCAGGGGAGGGGGTTCACCCCTCCACTTT.

This chain joins TRBV11-1 and TRBJ2-1; D might be TRBD1 (6 bases). Trimming stripped 5 bases from V and 3 bases from J, with 8 bases between. CDR3 length: 13 residues. CDR1 is SGHAT and CDR2 is FQDESV in the germline V gene (reference sequence). The CDR3 DNA sequence: TGTGCCAGCAGCATGGGACACTACAATGAGCAGTTCTTC. This encodes CASSMGHYNEQFF.

This chain joins TRBV29-1 and TRBJ2-4, with 7 bases matching TRBD1. The CDR3 has 13 amino acids. Germline lookup yields CDR1 SQVTM and CDR2 ANQGSEA. The ends lost 0 bases at V and 16 bases at J; junction bases unmatched: 12. For the CDR3, the DNA is TGCAGCGTTGAAGAGCAATCTCCTGGACAGGTTTACTTC. It yields the protein CSVEEQSPGQVYF. Full variable domain (remainder filled in from reference TRBV29-1 and TRBJ2-4): SAVISQKPSRDICQRGTSLTIQCQVDSQVTMMFWYRQQPGQSLTLIATANQGSEATYESGFVIDKFPISRPNLTFSTLTVSNMSPEDSSIYLCSVEEQSPGQVYFGAGTRLSVL.

This chain connects TRBV5-8 to TRBJ2-5; TRBD1 matches 9 bases. The CDR3 is 15 amino acids. Looked up from germline, CDR1 is SGHTS and CDR2 is YDEGEE. V dropped 4 bases and J dropped 4; count of bases not matched to a gene: 8. In nucleotides, the CDR3 is TGTGCCAGCAGCAAGGGACAGGGTGGGCGAGAGACCCAGTACTTC. As protein: CASSKGQGGRETQYF.